This TCR beta chain was found in a study of blood T cell repertoires in COVID-19. Looking at the study overall: Donors in the United States, Italy and Spain gave samples during acute or convalescent COVID-19.

In assigning cohorts, the study relied on participant-reported clinical history. The assay was immunoSEQ multiplex PCR, and TCRdb's table has in-frame clones only and misses some. The table lists under 350,000 clones, more than 75% of them singletons. Trimming left V 1 base short and J 8 bases short, with 8 bases between. Germline assignment: CDR1 MGHRA and CDR2 YSYEKL. CDR3 size: 13 residues. This receptor was identified in a man aged 60 to 69 who had recovered from COVID-19. What was sequenced was PBMCs or T cells enriched from blood (not recorded which). The chain links TRBV4-1 to TRBJ1-4, with a tentative D call TRBD1 (6 bases). The CDR3 bases are TGCGCCAGCAGCCAAGCTGGACAGGAAAAACTGTTTTTT. Protein sequence: CASSQAGQEKLFF.